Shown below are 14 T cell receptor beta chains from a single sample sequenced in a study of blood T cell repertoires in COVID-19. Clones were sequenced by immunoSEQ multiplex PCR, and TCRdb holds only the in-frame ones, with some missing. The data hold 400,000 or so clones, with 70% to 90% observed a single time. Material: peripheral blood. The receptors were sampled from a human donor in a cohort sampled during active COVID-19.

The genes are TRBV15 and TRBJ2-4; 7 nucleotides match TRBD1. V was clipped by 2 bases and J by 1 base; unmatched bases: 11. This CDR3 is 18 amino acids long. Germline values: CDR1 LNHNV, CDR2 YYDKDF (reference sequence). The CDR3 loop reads CATSRKGAAASAKNIQYF. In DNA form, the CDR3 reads TGTGCCACCAGCAGAAAGGGGGCGGCGGCGAGTGCCAAAAACATTCAGTACTTC.

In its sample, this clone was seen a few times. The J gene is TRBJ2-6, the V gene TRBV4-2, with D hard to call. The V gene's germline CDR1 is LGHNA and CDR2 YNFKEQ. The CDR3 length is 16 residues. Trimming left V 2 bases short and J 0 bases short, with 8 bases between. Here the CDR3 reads CASSQLPSSGANVLTF. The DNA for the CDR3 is TGTGCCAGCAGCCAACTTCCTAGCTCTGGGGCCAACGTCCTGACTTTC.

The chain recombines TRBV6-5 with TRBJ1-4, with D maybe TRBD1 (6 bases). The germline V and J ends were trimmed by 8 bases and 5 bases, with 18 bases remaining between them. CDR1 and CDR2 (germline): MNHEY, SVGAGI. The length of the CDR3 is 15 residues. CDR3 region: CASDLDSRLNEKLFF. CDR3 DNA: TGTGCCAGCGACTTGGACAGCCGATTAAATGAAAAACTGTTTTTT.

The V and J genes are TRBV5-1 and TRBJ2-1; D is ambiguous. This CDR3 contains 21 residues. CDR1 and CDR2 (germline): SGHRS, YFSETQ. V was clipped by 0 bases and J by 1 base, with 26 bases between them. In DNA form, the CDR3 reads TGCGCCAGCAGCTTGGTTCACGGAGCTGCCGCCGGCATTGGGTCCTACAATGAGCAGTTCTTC. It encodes CASSLVHGAAAGIGSYNEQFF.

CDR3 sequence (DNA): TGTGCCAGTAGTCAAACTGGAAACACCATATATTTT. Its translation: CASSQTGNTIYF. The chain carries TRBV19 and TRBJ1-3; D unresolved. Germline V CDR1 and CDR2: LNHDA, SQIVND (reference sequence). The CDR3 loop spans 12 amino acids. Trimming removed 5 bases from V and 2 bases from J, with 4 bases in between.

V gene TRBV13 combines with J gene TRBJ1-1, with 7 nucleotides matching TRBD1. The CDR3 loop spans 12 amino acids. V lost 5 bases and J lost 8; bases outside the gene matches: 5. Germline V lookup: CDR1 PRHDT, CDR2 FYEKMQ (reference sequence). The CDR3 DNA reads TGTGCCAGCAGCGAAGGGACAGCGGAAGCTTTCTTT. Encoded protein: CASSEGTAEAFF.

The CDR3 nucleotides are TGTGCCAGCAGCGGCCGAGGGGGCCGAGCAGCCTTGATATCAGGGCAGTTCTTC. It codes for CASSGRGGRAALISGQFF. The rearrangement uses TRBV3-1 (or the pseudogene TRBV3-2) and TRBJ2-1, with TRBD1 matching 7 bases. The CDR3 covers 18 residues. V was pared by 5 bases and J by 12 bases, with 25 bases of the junction left unmatched. Germline V gene data show CDR1 as LGHDT and CDR2 as YNNKEL (reference sequence).

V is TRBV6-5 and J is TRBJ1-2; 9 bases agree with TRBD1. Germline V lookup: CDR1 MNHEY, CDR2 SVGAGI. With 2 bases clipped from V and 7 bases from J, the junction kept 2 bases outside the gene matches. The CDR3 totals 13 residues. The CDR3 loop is CASSYGTGSGYTF. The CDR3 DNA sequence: TGTGCCAGCAGTTACGGGACAGGGTCTGGCTACACCTTC.

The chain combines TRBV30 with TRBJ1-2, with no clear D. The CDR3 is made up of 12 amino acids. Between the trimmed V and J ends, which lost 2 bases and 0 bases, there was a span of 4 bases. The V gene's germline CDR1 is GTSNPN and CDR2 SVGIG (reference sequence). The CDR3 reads CAWSRSNYGYTF. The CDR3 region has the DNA TGTGCCTGGAGTCGGTCTAACTATGGCTACACCTTC. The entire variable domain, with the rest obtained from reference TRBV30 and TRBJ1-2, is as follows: SQTIHQWPATLVQPVGSPLSLECTVEGTSNPNLYWYRQAAGRGLQLLFYSVGIGQISSEVPQNLSASRPQDRQFILSSKKLLLSDSGFYLCAWSRSNYGYTFGSGTRLTVV.

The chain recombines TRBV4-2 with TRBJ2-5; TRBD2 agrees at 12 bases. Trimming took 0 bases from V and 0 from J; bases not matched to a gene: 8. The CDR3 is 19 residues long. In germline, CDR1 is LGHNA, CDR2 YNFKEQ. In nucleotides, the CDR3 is TGTGCCAGCAGCCAAGAAGGTAGGACTAGCGGGGCGTACCAAGAGACCCAGTACTTC. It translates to CASSQEGRTSGAYQETQYF.

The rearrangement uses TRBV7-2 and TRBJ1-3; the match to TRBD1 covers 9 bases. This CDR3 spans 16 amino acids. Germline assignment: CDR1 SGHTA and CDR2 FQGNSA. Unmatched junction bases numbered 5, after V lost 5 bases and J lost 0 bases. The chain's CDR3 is CASSQLQGASGNTIYF. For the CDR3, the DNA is TGTGCCAGCAGCCAACTACAGGGGGCCTCTGGAAACACCATATATTTT.

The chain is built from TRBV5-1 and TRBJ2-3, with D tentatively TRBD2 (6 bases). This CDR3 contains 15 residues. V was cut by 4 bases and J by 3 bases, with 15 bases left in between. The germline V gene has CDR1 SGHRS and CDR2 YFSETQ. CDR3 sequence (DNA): TGCGCCAGCAGCACAGTCCGGGAGCAAACAGATACGCAGTATTTT. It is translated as CASSTVREQTDTQYF.

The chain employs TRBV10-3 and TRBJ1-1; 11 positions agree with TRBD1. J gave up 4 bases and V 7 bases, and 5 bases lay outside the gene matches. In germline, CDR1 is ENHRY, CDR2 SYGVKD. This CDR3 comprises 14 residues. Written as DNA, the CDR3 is TGTGCCATCAAGGGGACAGGGGGGCGCACTGAAGCTTTCTTT. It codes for CAIKGTGGRTEAFF.

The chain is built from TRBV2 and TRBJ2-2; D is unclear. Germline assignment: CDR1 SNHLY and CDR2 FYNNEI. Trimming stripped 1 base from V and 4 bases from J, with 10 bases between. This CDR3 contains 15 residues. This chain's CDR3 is CASSEGSQLTGELFF. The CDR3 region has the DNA TGTGCCAGCAGTGAAGGGAGTCAGCTCACCGGGGAGCTGTTTTTT.